These 19 T cell receptor beta chains were sequenced from one sample in a study of cytomegalovirus exposure and HLA in healthy donors. The PCR contained 60 Vbeta and 13 Jbeta primers. Generated by immunoSEQ multiplex PCR, the TCRdb table keeps only in-frame clones and is missing some. Of some 190,000 clones in the sample, roughly nine tenths are singletons; the top ten hold around 1%. The sequenced sample consisted of PBMCs. These receptors were taken from a boy aged 2 to 9 in good health and CMV-seronegative.

The rearrangement uses TRBV19 and TRBJ2-2; 9 nucleotides agree with TRBD1. Trimming took 3 bases from V and 5 from J; bases not matched to a gene: 4. The CDR3 has 15 residues. Germline V CDR1 and CDR2: LNHDA, SQIVND (reference sequence). This chain's CDR3 is CASSMTGGGTGELFF. CDR3 in DNA: TGTGCCAGTAGTATGACAGGGGGAGGTACCGGGGAGCTGTTTTTT.

The chain is built from TRBV14 and TRBJ2-5, with D perhaps matching TRBD2 (6 bases). This CDR3 has 14 amino acids. Between the trimmed V and J ends, which lost 2 bases and 5 bases, there was a span of 12 bases. CDR1 SGHDN and CDR2 FVKESK come from the germline V gene. CDR3 DNA: TGTGCCAGCAGCCAATGGGTGGGACTGGAGACCCAGTACTTC. Encoded protein: CASSQWVGLETQYF.

The V and J genes are TRBV30 and TRBJ2-5; D might be TRBD2 (5 bases). The DNA end favors TRBJ2-7, so the J call may be wrong. The CDR3 covers 14 residues. Germline CDR1 and CDR2: GTSNPN and SVGIG (reference sequence). The CDR3 sequence: CAWRRAAGSYEQYF. CDR3 nucleotides: TGTGCCTGGAGGAGGGCTGCCGGCTCCTACGAGCAGTACTTC.

This chain connects TRBV5-1 to TRBJ2-3; D is ambiguous. Germline V gene sequence: CDR1 SGHRS, CDR2 YFSETQ. This CDR3 contains 14 residues. The V end lost 0 bases, the J end lost 1 base, and 6 bases lay between the germline ends. The CDR3 nucleotides are TGCGCCAGCAGCTTGGAACAGCGCACAGATACGCAGTATTTT. This gives the protein CASSLEQRTDTQYF.

This chain links TRBV29-1 with TRBJ2-7; tentatively, D is TRBD1 (6 bases). Trimming removed 7 bases from V and 2 bases from J, with 18 bases in between. CDR1 and CDR2 (germline): SQVTM, ANQGSEA. The CDR3 runs to 14 residues. In DNA, the CDR3 is TGCAGCGCACACGCACAGGGACCACCCTACGAGCAGTACTTC. Protein product: CSAHAQGPPYEQYF.

V gene TRBV2 combines with J gene TRBJ1-2, with 9 bases matching TRBD1. The CDR3 has 15 residues. CDR1 is SNHLY and CDR2 is FYNNEI in the germline V gene. After removal of 5 bases from V and 7 bases from J, the junction contained 11 bases not matched to a gene. CDR3 residues: CASSNRDRAGGGYTF. For the CDR3, the DNA is TGTGCCAGCAGTAACCGGGACAGGGCGGGGGGTGGCTACACCTTC.

The chain combines TRBV19 with TRBJ2-7, with 7 bases lining up with TRBD2. Germline loops: CDR1 LNHDA, CDR2 SQIVND (reference sequence). This CDR3 region has 17 residues. J lost 3 bases, V lost 5 bases, and 16 bases had no gene match. The CDR3 DNA sequence: TGTGCCAGTAGTCAGGCGCCCTCCAGCGGGAATAACTACGAGCAGTACTTC. Its protein product is CASSQAPSSGNNYEQYF.

The rearrangement uses TRBV19 and TRBJ1-5; TRBD1 aligns across 10 bases. Germline values: CDR1 LNHDA, CDR2 SQIVND (reference sequence). With V trimmed by 2 bases and J by 9 bases, 10 bases remained unmatched. CDR3 size: 16 residues. CDR3 in DNA: TGTGCCAGTAGTATAAGGACAGGGGGTTTGGAGCCGCCCCAGCATTTT. Its protein is CASSIRTGGLEPPQHF.

V and J are TRBV5-1 and TRBJ2-7; perhaps TRBD1 as D (6 bases). CDR3 length: 15 amino acids. The germline V gene has CDR1 SGHRS and CDR2 YFSETQ. Trimming removed 3 bases from V and 0 bases from J, with 13 bases in between. CDR3: CASSSVQGSSYEQYF. The CDR3 DNA follows: TGCGCCAGCAGCTCCGTACAGGGCAGCTCCTACGAGCAGTACTTC.

V and J are TRBV7-2 and TRBJ2-7; TRBD1 aligns across 7 bases. Germline V gene data show CDR1 as SGHTA and CDR2 as FQGNSA. This CDR3 has 14 amino acids. V dropped 5 bases and J dropped 2; count of bases not matched to a gene: 6. This CDR3 is CASSPATGTYEQYF. Written as DNA, the CDR3 is TGTGCCAGCAGCCCGGCGACAGGGACCTACGAGCAGTACTTC.

The CDR3 loop is CASSSSRGLGDTEAFF. The CDR3 coding sequence is TGTGCCAGCAGCAGTTCCAGGGGGCTGGGGGACACTGAAGCTTTCTTT. The gene calls are TRBV7-8 and TRBJ1-1; 8 bases are a match to TRBD1. Germline V CDR1 and CDR2: SGHVS, FQNEAQ. Losses at the gene ends were 5 bases for V and 3 bases for J; bases not matched to a gene: 11. The CDR3 has 16 amino acids.

The chain employs TRBV19 and TRBJ2-2; 8 positions match TRBD1. Germline loops: CDR1 LNHDA, CDR2 SQIVND (reference sequence). The CDR3 extends over 16 amino acids. Trimming cost V 3 bases and J 2 bases; bases outside gene matches: 5. Written as DNA, the CDR3 is TGTGCCAGTAGTATCGTAGCAGGGGGCAACACCGGGGAGCTGTTTTTT. This sequence encodes CASSIVAGGNTGELFF.

This clone has only a few counts. The chain joins TRBV13 to TRBJ1-1; D is unclear. Between the trimmed V and J ends, which lost 6 bases and 2 bases, there was a span of 10 bases. This CDR3 contains 13 residues. Germline CDR1 and CDR2: PRHDT and FYEKMQ (reference sequence). The CDR3 nucleotides are TGTGCCAGCAGGACACAGCTAAACACTGAAGCTTTCTTT. Its protein is CASRTQLNTEAFF.

Only a few counts were recorded for this clone. This sequence joins TRBV25-1 and TRBJ2-5, with D possibly being TRBD1 (5 bases). CDR1 is MGHDK and CDR2 is SYGVNS in the germline V gene. V lost 7 bases and J lost 5, with 14 bases in between. The CDR3 runs 13 residues. The chain's CDR3 is CASTPQGRETQYF. CDR3 nucleotides: TGTGCCAGCACTCCGCAGGGTCGGGAGACCCAGTACTTC.

This rearrangement joins TRBV1 to TRBJ2-1; TRBD2 is taken as the D call from the table, unchecked against the DNA. TRBV1 is flagged as a pseudogene. There are 14 residues in the CDR3. CDR3 nucleotides: TGCACCAGCAGCCAAGAAACCGCCGGGGAAGAGCAGTTCTTC. Translating gives CTSSQETAGEEQFF.

This chain uses TRBV2 with TRBJ2-3, with TRBD2 as a possible D gene (5 bases). The V gene's germline CDR1 is SNHLY and CDR2 FYNNEI. Trimming stripped 2 bases from V and 6 bases from J, with 15 bases between. This CDR3 is built from 15 residues. In DNA, the CDR3 is TGTGCCAGCAGTGAAAAGACCTTGAGGGCGGATACGCAGTATTTT. This translates into CASSEKTLRADTQYF.

V gene TRBV5-1 combines with J gene TRBJ1-1; no clear D. In germline, CDR1 is SGHRS, CDR2 YFSETQ. The CDR3 is 13 residues long. Trimming cost V 4 bases and J 5 bases, with 12 bases left between them. The CDR3 nucleotides are TGCGCCAGCAGCCGGAGCGGGGTGACTGAAGCTTTCTTT. Its translation is CASSRSGVTEAFF.

The chain has TRBV6-4 and TRBJ2-2, with 9 bases matching TRBD2. Trimming cost V 7 bases and J 7 bases; bases outside gene matches: 10. Germline V gene data show CDR1 as MRHNA and CDR2 as SNTAGT. The CDR3 runs 15 residues. CDR3 residues: CASKAIAGEFGELFF. The CDR3 DNA is TGTGCCAGCAAAGCAATAGCGGGGGAATTCGGGGAGCTGTTTTTT.

CDR3: CASSVVVSLGDYEQYF. The DNA of the CDR3 is TGTGCCAGCAGCGTAGTAGTAAGTCTAGGAGACTACGAGCAGTACTTC. V gene TRBV28 combines with J gene TRBJ2-7; D remains unclear. CDR1 is MDHEN, CDR2 SYDVKM, per germline. This CDR3 has 16 residues. The V and J ends lost 6 bases and 3 bases respectively, with 21 bases between them. Complete variable domain (other parts from reference TRBV28 and TRBJ2-7): DVKVTQSSRYLVKRTGEKVFLECVQDMDHENMFWYRQDPGLGLRLIYFSYDVKMKEKGDIPEGYSVSREKKERFSLILESASTNQTSMYLCASSVVVSLGDYEQYFGPGTRLTVT.